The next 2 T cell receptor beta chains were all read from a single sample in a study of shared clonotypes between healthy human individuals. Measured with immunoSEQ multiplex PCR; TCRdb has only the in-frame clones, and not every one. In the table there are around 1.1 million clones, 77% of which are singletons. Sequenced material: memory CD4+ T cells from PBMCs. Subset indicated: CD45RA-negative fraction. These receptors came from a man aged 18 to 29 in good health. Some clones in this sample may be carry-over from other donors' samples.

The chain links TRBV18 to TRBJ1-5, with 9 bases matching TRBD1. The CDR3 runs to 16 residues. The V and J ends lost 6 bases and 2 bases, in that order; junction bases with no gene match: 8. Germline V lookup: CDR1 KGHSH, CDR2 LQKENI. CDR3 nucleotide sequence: TGTGCCAGCTCTCCAAACAGGGGGCCCGGCAATCAGCCCCAGCATTTT. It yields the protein CASSPNRGPGNQPQHF.

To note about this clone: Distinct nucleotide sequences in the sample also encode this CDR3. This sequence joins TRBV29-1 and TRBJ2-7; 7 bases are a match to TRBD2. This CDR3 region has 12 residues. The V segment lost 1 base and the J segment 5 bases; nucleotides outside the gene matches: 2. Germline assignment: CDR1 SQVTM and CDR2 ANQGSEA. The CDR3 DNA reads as TGCAGCGTTGAAGGGGGGGGTGACGAGCAGTACTTC. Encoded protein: CSVEGGGDEQYF.